The 28 T cell receptor beta chains given below trace back to one sample, sequenced in a study of blood T cell repertoires in COVID-19. The method was immunoSEQ multiplex PCR; TCRdb's version includes in-frame clones alone and lacks a portion of them. Of just over 250,000 clones detected, around nine tenths appear once; the ten largest clones hold about 9.8%. Sequences were obtained from peripheral blood. These receptors came from a man aged 35 to 55 who had recovered from COVID-19.

The chain carries TRBV7-3 and TRBJ2-5; 12 bases fit TRBD2. With 3 bases clipped from V and 7 bases from J, the junction kept 6 bases outside the gene matches. Germline CDR1 reads SGHTA; CDR2 reads FQGTGA. This CDR3 has 15 residues. CDR3 sequence (DNA): TGTGCCAGCAGCTTGACTAGCGGGGGAGGAGGGACCCAGTACTTC. It is translated as CASSLTSGGGGTQYF.

The CDR3 coding sequence is TGCGCCAGCAGCCCGAGGACAGGGGTCAATGAGCAGTTCTTC. It encodes CASSPRTGVNEQFF. The chain recombines TRBV5-1 with TRBJ2-1; 9 positions agree with TRBD1. The CDR3 covers 14 residues. V shed 4 bases and J 6 bases; nucleotides not matched to a gene: 5. CDR1 is SGHRS, CDR2 YFSETQ, per germline.

The genes are TRBV7-2 and TRBJ2-4; a possible D gene is TRBD1 (5 bases). Trimming took off 0 bases at V and 6 bases at J, with 12 bases between the two ends. There are 15 residues in the CDR3. Looked up from germline, CDR1 is SGHTA and CDR2 is FQGNSA. The CDR3 DNA follows: TGTGCCAGCAGCTTAGCGCAGGGCCCAGCAAACATTCAGTACTTC. Translation gives CASSLAQGPANIQYF.

The genes are TRBV7-2 and TRBJ2-1, with 11 bases that match TRBD2. The CDR3 runs 15 residues. Per the germline V gene, CDR1 is SGHTA and CDR2 is FQGNSA. The V and J ends lost 1 base and 8 bases, in that order; junction bases with no gene match: 4. This CDR3 reads CASSLGLAGGYEQFF. The CDR3 nucleotides read TGTGCCAGCAGCTTAGGTCTAGCGGGGGGTTATGAGCAGTTCTTC. The full variable domain, completed using reference TRBV7-2 and TRBJ2-1, is GAGVSQSPSNKVTEKGKDVELRCDPISGHTALYWYRQSLGQGLEFLIYFQGNSAPDKSGLPSDRFSAERTGGSVSTLTIQRTQQEDSAVYLCASSLGLAGGYEQFFGPGTRLTVL.

The chain uses TRBV29-1 and TRBJ1-1; D not certain. The CDR3 contains 13 residues. V shed 7 bases and J shed 0 bases, with 12 bases lying between them. Germline assignment: CDR1 SQVTM and CDR2 ANQGSEA. DNA for the CDR3: TGCAGCGCAACAAAAAAACTGAACACTGAAGCTTTCTTT. It translates to CSATKKLNTEAFF. The full variable domain, with the rest looked up from reference TRBV29-1 and TRBJ1-1, is SAVISQKPSRDICQRGTSLTIQCQVDSQVTMMFWYRQQPGQSLTLIATANQGSEATYESGFVIDKFPISRPNLTFSTLTVSNMSPEDSSIYLCSATKKLNTEAFFGQGTRLTVV.

In its sample, this clone was seen once. The chain couples TRBV6-5 to TRBJ2-3, with TRBD2 matching 9 bases. V lost 6 bases, J lost 2 bases, and 6 bases stayed unmatched. Germline CDR1 is MNHEY and CDR2 is SVGAGI. The CDR3 contains 15 residues. The CDR3 nucleotides are TGTGCCAGCAGCGCGCTAGCGGGGTCCACAGATACGCAGTATTTT. Amino acid sequence: CASSALAGSTDTQYF.

The J gene is TRBJ2-1, the V gene TRBV7-9, with 9 bases that match TRBD2. Germline CDR1 and CDR2: SEHNR and FQNEAQ (reference sequence). The CDR3 has 18 residues. The J segment lost 7 bases and the V segment lost 1 base, leaving 14 bases of the junction unmatched. CDR3 coding DNA: TGTGCCAGCAGCTTAGTTGTCTTTAGGACTAGCGTCAAAAATGAGCAGTTCTTC. Translating gives CASSLVVFRTSVKNEQFF.

The chain carries TRBV11-2 and TRBJ2-2, with a possible D match to TRBD1 (6 bases). Germline V CDR1 and CDR2: SGHAT, FQNNGV. The CDR3 is made up of 15 amino acids. Trimming took off 5 bases at V and 1 base at J, with 11 bases between the two ends. CDR3 sequence: CASSPRQVNTGELFF. Written as DNA, the CDR3 is TGTGCCAGCAGCCCCAGACAGGTGAACACCGGGGAGCTGTTTTTT.

The chain couples TRBV2 to TRBJ2-3, with D unclear. Germline CDR1 is SNHLY and CDR2 is FYNNEI. V lost 7 bases and J 6 bases, leaving 8 bases between the germline ends. The CDR3 totals 11 residues. CDR3 sequence: CASTERDTQYF. The CDR3 DNA is TGTGCCAGCACTGAGAGGGATACGCAGTATTTT.

V gene TRBV5-1 combines with J gene TRBJ2-5, with 7 bases identical to TRBD2. The CDR3 runs to 16 residues. The germline V gene encodes CDR1 SGHRS and CDR2 YFSETQ. V dropped 3 bases and J dropped 1; count of bases not matched to a gene: 9. The DNA for the CDR3 is TGCGCCAGCAGCTGGGGTGGAGCGGGGAGCCAAGAGACCCAGTACTTC. This sequence encodes CASSWGGAGSQETQYF. Full variable domain (rest looked up from reference TRBV5-1 and TRBJ2-5): KAGVTQTPRYLIKTRGQQVTLSCSPISGHRSVSWYQQTPGQGLQFLFEYFSETQRNKGNFPGRFSGRQFSNSRSEMNVSTLELGDSALYLCASSWGGAGSQETQYFGPGTRLLVL.

The J gene is TRBJ1-2, the V gene TRBV18; 11 positions match TRBD1. Per germline, CDR1 KGHSH and CDR2 LQKENI. The CDR3 sequence is 15 residues long. With 6 bases clipped from V and 3 bases from J, the junction kept 6 bases outside the gene matches. The CDR3 region is CASSLDRGRHYGYTF. The CDR3 DNA is TGTGCCAGCTCTCTGGACAGGGGGCGACACTATGGCTACACCTTC.

This chain joins TRBV27 and TRBJ1-1; 9 bases are a match to TRBD1. The CDR3 is 14 amino acids. The trim removed 6 bases at V and 6 bases at J, leaving 8 bases unmatched. The germline gives CDR1 MNHEY, CDR2 SMNVEV (reference sequence). The CDR3: CASSANRGRAEAFF. CDR3 DNA sequence: TGTGCCAGCAGCGCCAACAGGGGGCGAGCTGAAGCTTTCTTT.

The rearrangement joins TRBV3-1 (or the pseudogene TRBV3-2) to TRBJ2-5, with 9 bases lining up with TRBD2. V gave up 2 bases and J gave up 5 bases; unmatched junction bases: 3. CDR1 is LGHDT and CDR2 is YNNKEL in the germline V gene (reference sequence). This CDR3 is built from 14 residues. CDR3 DNA: TGTGCCAGCAGCCAACAAAGCGGGAGGGAGACCCAGTACTTC. It translates to CASSQQSGRETQYF.

V is TRBV9 and J is TRBJ2-7; D is possibly TRBD1 (6 bases). The germline gives CDR1 SGDLS, CDR2 YYNGEE. The CDR3 totals 16 residues. V lost 2 bases and J lost 3, with 18 bases in between. This chain's CDR3 is CASSVGATASFYEQYF. In DNA, the CDR3 is TGTGCCAGCAGCGTGGGGGCAACGGCATCCTTCTACGAGCAGTACTTC.

The CDR3 DNA sequence: TGTGCCATCAGTGATACAGGGACGAAGACCTTC. It is translated as CAISDTGTKTF. This chain connects TRBV10-3 to TRBJ1-2; the D gene is possibly TRBD1 (6 bases). Per the germline V gene, CDR1 is ENHRY and CDR2 is SYGVKD. This CDR3 region has 11 residues. The germline V and J ends were trimmed by 3 bases and 14 bases, with 13 bases remaining between them.

This chain joins TRBV7-2 and TRBJ1-2; D is perhaps TRBD1 (5 bases). V gave up 1 base and J gave up 8 bases, with 20 bases separating them. Germline CDR1 is SGHTA and CDR2 is FQGNSA. The CDR3 spans 16 residues. CDR3 residues: CASSLGPTTGPGGYTF. CDR3 nucleotide sequence: TGTGCCAGCAGCTTAGGGCCTACTACAGGTCCTGGGGGCTACACCTTC.

This chain's CDR3 is CASSPGQGFLYGYTF. The CDR3 DNA sequence: TGTGCCAGCAGCCCGGGACAGGGATTCCTCTATGGCTACACCTTC. This sequence joins TRBV6-5 and TRBJ1-2, with 9 bases lining up with TRBD1. The V gene end was trimmed by 6 bases and the J gene end by 4 bases; junction bases not matched to a gene: 9. CDR1 and CDR2 (germline): MNHEY, SVGAGI. The CDR3 has 15 residues.

This clone appeared once. The chain uses TRBV9 and TRBJ2-7; the match to TRBD2 covers 7 bases. V dropped 0 bases and J dropped 2; count of bases not matched to a gene: 8. The CDR3 totals 16 residues. The germline V gene has CDR1 SGDLS and CDR2 YYNGEE. DNA for the CDR3: TGTGCCAGCAGCGTAGATATATCTAGCGGTGCCTACGAGCAGTACTTC. This encodes CASSVDISSGAYEQYF.

The chain links TRBV13 to TRBJ1-5; D is perhaps TRBD1 (5 bases). The CDR3 runs to 12 residues. Trimming took off 4 bases at V and 9 bases at J, with 10 bases between the two ends. Germline values: CDR1 PRHDT, CDR2 FYEKMQ (reference sequence). This CDR3 reads CASSSGGGPQHF. As DNA, the CDR3 is TGTGCCAGCAGCTCGGGGGGAGGGCCCCAGCATTTT.

This chain connects TRBV6-2 or TRBV6-3 to TRBJ1-2, with no clear D. The V and J ends lost 4 bases and 8 bases respectively, with 8 bases between them. This CDR3 contains 11 residues. CDR1 is MNHEY, CDR2 SVGEGT, per germline. The CDR3 spells CASSSLLGYTF. In DNA, the CDR3 is TGTGCCAGCAGTTCCCTACTGGGCTACACCTTC.

The chain combines TRBV4-3 with TRBJ2-1; D possibly corresponds to TRBD1 (5 bases). Trimming pared 0 bases from V and 0 bases from J, leaving 15 bases between. Germline V gene sequence: CDR1 LGHNA, CDR2 YSLEER. The length of the CDR3 is 18 residues. CDR3 loop: CASSQDLGRLSSYNEQFF. As DNA, the CDR3 is TGCGCCAGCAGCCAAGATTTGGGGCGACTGAGCTCCTACAATGAGCAGTTCTTC.

V usage is TRBV27 and J usage is TRBJ2-7; 10 bases are a match to TRBD2. The germline V gene has CDR1 MNHEY and CDR2 SMNVEV (reference sequence). This CDR3 comprises 15 residues. The V gene end was trimmed by 6 bases and the J gene end by 3 bases; junction bases not matched to a gene: 8. The CDR3 nucleotides read TGTGCCAGCAGCCCGACTAGCGGGCTCATCTACGAGCAGTACTTC. Translating it yields CASSPTSGLIYEQYF.

The chain has TRBV7-6 and TRBJ2-1, with 12 bases lining up with TRBD2. Trimming at V came to 0 bases and at J to 6 bases, leaving 6 bases not matched to a gene. The length of the CDR3 is 17 residues. Germline loops: CDR1 SGHVS, CDR2 FNYEAQ. The CDR3, as DNA: TGTGCCAGCAGCTTAGCGCGAAAACTAGCGGGGGGCAATGAGCAGTTCTTC. This gives the protein CASSLARKLAGGNEQFF. Complete variable domain (other parts from reference TRBV7-6 and TRBJ2-1): GAGVSQSPRYKVTKRGQDVALRCDPISGHVSLYWYRQALGQGPEFLTYFNYEAQQDKSGLPNDRFSAERPEGSISTLTIQRTEQRDSAMYRCASSLARKLAGGNEQFFGPGTRLTVL.

V and J are TRBV30 and TRBJ2-4, with TRBD2 matching over 7 bases. Germline V gene sequence: CDR1 GTSNPN, CDR2 SVGIG (reference sequence). The trim removed 2 bases at V and 8 bases at J, leaving 15 bases unmatched. The CDR3 runs to 16 residues. CDR3 region: CAWSSVSTGGRDIQYF. Written as DNA, the CDR3 is TGTGCCTGGAGTTCCGTCTCGACTGGAGGGAGGGACATTCAGTACTTC.

CDR3 loop: CASSSRGLVQYF. The CDR3 DNA reads TGTGCCAGCAGTTCGAGGGGGCTAGTGCAGTATTTT. The genes are TRBV12-3 or TRBV12-4 and TRBJ2-3; the match to TRBD1 covers 7 bases. J gave up 11 bases and V 4 bases, and 6 bases lay outside the gene matches. CDR3 length: 12 amino acids.

The CDR3 DNA is TGTGCCATCAGTGACCGCGGGGGGATCTCCTACAATGAGCAGTTCTTC. Translated, it gives CAISDRGGISYNEQFF. The chain carries TRBV10-3 and TRBJ2-1; 8 positions agree with TRBD2. V shed 3 bases, J shed 0 bases, and the junction held 4 bases outside the gene matches. The germline gives CDR1 ENHRY, CDR2 SYGVKD. This CDR3 spans 16 amino acids.

This clone occurred once. V gene TRBV27 combines with J gene TRBJ2-1; D is unclear. The CDR3 runs to 14 residues. The germline gives CDR1 MNHEY, CDR2 SMNVEV (reference sequence). The ends were cut back, 3 bases at V and 1 base at J, with 7 bases in the middle. The CDR3 region is CASSLRKSYNEQFF. CDR3 bases: TGTGCCAGCAGTTTGCGGAAGTCCTACAATGAGCAGTTCTTC.

The genes are TRBV7-2 and TRBJ2-1, with TRBD2 matching over 8 bases. The germline CDR1 and CDR2 sequences are SGHTA and FQGNSA. V lost 0 bases and J lost 2; bases outside the gene matches: 6. The length of the CDR3 is 17 residues. Here the CDR3 reads CASSLASGAATYNEQFF. For the CDR3, the DNA is TGTGCCAGCAGCTTAGCTAGCGGGGCCGCTACCTACAATGAGCAGTTCTTC.